This TCR beta chain was captured in a study of shared clonotypes between healthy human individuals. Study details: Each donor's CD4 naive and CD4 memory cells filled three plates apiece, CD8 naive two, and CD8 memory one.

The table came from immunoSEQ multiplex PCR; TCRdb's copy has only in-frame clones and leaves some out. The repertoire holds some 1.4 million clones, with around 95% as singletons. Study-wide findings and caveats: Sequencing of the sorted subsets was shown by rarefaction to be incomplete despite large depth.

Germline assignment: CDR1 SGHVS and CDR2 FQNEAQ. Trimming cost V 0 bases and J 0 bases; bases outside gene matches: 6. The CDR3 sequence is 20 residues long. About this clone: Its antigen is unidentified.

The chain is built from TRBV7-8 and TRBJ2-3, with TRBD2 matching 16 bases. Sequencing was done on a sample of naive CD4+ T cells sorted from blood. Subset described: CD45RA+ positively selected. This TCR was sampled from a young man in good health. The CDR3 sequence: CASSLATGLAGGVSTDTQYF. The CDR3 coding sequence is TGTGCCAGCAGCTTAGCCACGGGACTAGCGGGAGGGGTGAGCACAGATACGCAGTATTTT.